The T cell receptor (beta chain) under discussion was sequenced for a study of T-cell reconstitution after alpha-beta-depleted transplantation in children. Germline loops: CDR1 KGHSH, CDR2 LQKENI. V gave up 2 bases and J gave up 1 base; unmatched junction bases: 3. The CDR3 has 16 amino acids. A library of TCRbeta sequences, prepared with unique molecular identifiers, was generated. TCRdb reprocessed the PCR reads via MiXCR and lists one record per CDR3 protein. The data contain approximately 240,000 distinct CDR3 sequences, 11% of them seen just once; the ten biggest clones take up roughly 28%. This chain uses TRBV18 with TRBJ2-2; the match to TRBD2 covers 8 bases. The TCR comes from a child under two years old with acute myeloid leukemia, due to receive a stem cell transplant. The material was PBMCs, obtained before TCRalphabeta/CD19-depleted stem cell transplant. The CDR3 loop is CASSPSAGGNTGELFF. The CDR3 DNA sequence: TGTGCCAGCTCACCATCGGCGGGAGGGAACACCGGGGAGCTGTTTTTT.